These 13 T cell receptor beta chains came from one sample sequenced in a study of blood T cell repertoires in COVID-19. Clones were sequenced by immunoSEQ multiplex PCR, and TCRdb holds only the in-frame ones, with some missing. The table has 31,000 or so clones, 80% to 90% seen once. Sequenced: peripheral blood. The receptors derive from a man older than 75 with acute or convalescent COVID-19.

V and J are TRBV9 and TRBJ2-5; 16 nucleotides line up with TRBD2. Germline V gives CDR1 SGDLS, CDR2 YYNGEE. The CDR3 runs to 18 residues. V dropped 4 bases and J dropped 2; count of bases not matched to a gene: 8. For the CDR3, the DNA is TGTGCCAGCAGCCAAAACCCGGGACTAGCGGGGGGGCAAGAGACCCAGTACTTC. Amino acid sequence: CASSQNPGLAGGQETQYF.

This clone was counted between two and nine times. The rearrangement links TRBV7-9 to TRBJ2-7; no clear D. Per germline, CDR1 SEHNR and CDR2 FQNEAQ (reference sequence). The V end lost 5 bases, the J end lost 3 bases, and 8 bases lay between the germline ends. The CDR3 consists of 12 residues. In nucleotides, the CDR3 is TGTGCCAGCAGCCGACAAGACTACGAGCAGTACTTC. It yields the protein CASSRQDYEQYF. The full variable domain, in which reference TRBV7-9 and TRBJ2-7 provide the parts outside the CDR3, is DTGVSQNPRHKITKRGQNVTFRCDPISEHNRLYWYRQTLGQGPEFLTYFQNEAQLEKSRLLSDRFSAERPKGSFSTLEIQRTEQGDSAMYLCASSRQDYEQYFGPGTRLTVT.

The chain links TRBV24-1 to TRBJ2-3; 12 nucleotides line up with TRBD2. The CDR3 length is 17 residues. Germline V gene data show CDR1 as KGHDR and CDR2 as SFDVKD. With 3 bases clipped from V and 0 bases from J, the junction kept 3 bases outside the gene matches. CDR3 DNA: TGTGCCACCAGTGATCCGACTAGCGGGGGTAGCACAGATACGCAGTATTTT. Translated, it gives CATSDPTSGGSTDTQYF.

The gene calls are TRBV3-1 (or the pseudogene TRBV3-2) and TRBJ1-1, with 8 positions matching TRBD1. The germline CDR1 and CDR2 sequences are LGHDT and YNNKEL (reference sequence). Unmatched junction bases numbered 5, after V lost 1 base and J lost 10 bases. The CDR3 extends over 13 amino acids. The CDR3 region is CASSQGTGLRAFF. CDR3 nucleotide sequence: TGTGCCAGCAGCCAAGGGACAGGGTTGCGAGCTTTCTTT.

The chain links TRBV10-1 to TRBJ1-3; D gene unclear. CDR1 and CDR2 from the germline V gene are WNHNN and SYGVQD (reference sequence). The CDR3 is 14 amino acids. With 5 bases removed from V and 4 bases from J, the gap between germline ends came to 12 bases. CDR3 in amino acids: CASSPAGDGNTIYF. In nucleotides, the CDR3 is TGCGCCAGCAGTCCGGCTGGAGACGGAAACACCATATATTTT.

This chain joins TRBV2 and TRBJ1-4; possibly TRBD1 for D (5 bases). V was trimmed by 7 bases and J by 4 bases, leaving 16 bases between them. The germline V gene has CDR1 SNHLY and CDR2 FYNNEI. The CDR3 is 15 residues long. The CDR3 bases are TGTGCCAGCACCGAGGCGGGGGTCCGTAATGAAAAACTGTTTTTT. It yields the protein CASTEAGVRNEKLFF.

This chain connects TRBV3-1 (or the pseudogene TRBV3-2) to TRBJ1-1; 9 bases align to TRBD1. Germline V lookup: CDR1 LGHDT, CDR2 YNNKEL (reference sequence). The CDR3 sequence is 14 residues long. V lost 3 bases, J lost 5 bases, and 4 bases stayed unmatched. CDR3 bases: TGTGCCAGCAGCCATCCGGGACAGGGAACTGAAGCTTTCTTT. Residues: CASSHPGQGTEAFF.

V and J are TRBV19 and TRBJ2-2, with a weak D call TRBD2 (6 bases). With 4 bases removed from V and 0 bases from J, the gap between germline ends came to 9 bases. This CDR3 spans 15 amino acids. Germline assignment: CDR1 LNHDA and CDR2 SQIVND (reference sequence). The CDR3 nucleotides read TGTGCCAGTAGTACTAGCGCCGCGAACACCGGGGAGCTGTTTTTT. Protein: CASSTSAANTGELFF.

The gene calls are TRBV7-9 and TRBJ2-2, with D possibly being TRBD1 (6 bases). This CDR3 has 15 amino acids. Germline CDR1 reads SEHNR; CDR2 reads FQNEAQ (reference sequence). Trimming took off 8 bases at V and 4 bases at J, with 17 bases between the two ends. The CDR3 is CASLTRDIGTGELFF. The CDR3 coding sequence is TGTGCCAGCTTGACCCGGGACATCGGCACCGGGGAGCTGTTTTTT.

V gene TRBV28 combines with J gene TRBJ2-7; 8 nucleotides agree with TRBD1. The V gene end was trimmed by 6 bases and the J gene end by 5 bases; junction bases not matched to a gene: 9. CDR3 size: 14 residues. CDR1 is MDHEN and CDR2 is SYDVKM in the germline V gene. DNA for the CDR3: TGTGCCAGCAGCGAACCGGGACAGGTCGACGAGCAGTACTTC. This translates into CASSEPGQVDEQYF.

The sample holds one count of this clone. V gene TRBV11-2 combines with J gene TRBJ2-7; 10 bases map to TRBD1. Germline V CDR1 and CDR2: SGHAT, FQNNGV. V gave up 5 bases and J gave up 6 bases; unmatched junction bases: 7. The CDR3 is made up of 14 amino acids. The CDR3 DNA reads TGTGCCAGCAGCCAACTGACAGGGGGCGGCGAGCAGTACTTC. This translates into CASSQLTGGGEQYF.

The table lists this clone with a few counts. The V gene is TRBV6-5, the J gene TRBJ1-2; a possible D gene is TRBD1 (5 bases). Per germline, CDR1 MNHEY and CDR2 SVGAGI. The length of the CDR3 is 13 residues. V was pared by 7 bases and J by 6 bases, with 15 bases between. This CDR3 reads CASTARGGDGYTF. In DNA, the CDR3 is TGTGCCAGCACTGCACGGGGAGGGGATGGCTACACCTTC.

This chain joins TRBV7-8 and TRBJ1-5; 7 nucleotides line up with TRBD1. Germline CDR1 and CDR2: SGHVS and FQNEAQ. The ends lost 0 bases at V and 2 bases at J; junction bases unmatched: 10. CDR3 length: 18 amino acids. CDR3 nucleotide sequence: TGTGCCAGCAGCTTAGCAAGACAGGGCCCTCGGGGCAATCAGCCCCAGCATTTT. Its translation is CASSLARQGPRGNQPQHF.